These 14 T cell receptor beta chains were sequenced from one sample in a study of CD4 and CD8 cells across lung adenocarcinoma regions. TCRdb re-derived calls from the PCR reads in MiXCR, one entry per CDR3 protein. The sample lists approximately 11,000 distinct CDR3 sequences, 50% to 60% occurring once. The sequenced sample was CD8+ T cells from the margin of a lung tumor. The receptors were gathered from a male donor with lung adenocarcinoma. The CD4 and CD8 labels of this study may be unreliable.

This clonotype came up a few times. This chain uses TRBV10-1 with TRBJ2-2; D is unclear. CDR1 is WNHNN and CDR2 is SYGVQD in the germline V gene (reference sequence). Trimming stripped 6 bases from V and 5 bases from J, with 7 bases between. CDR3 length: 12 residues. CDR3 in amino acids: CASRGRTGELFF. As DNA, the CDR3 is TGCGCCAGCAGGGGAAGGACCGGGGAGCTGTTTTTT.

Points on this clonotype: The junction does not match germline at one end; this may be a read error. The chain has TRBV6-5 and TRBJ2-3; no definite D call. The tail of the sequence fits TRBJ2-7 better, so the J call may be wrong. The CDR3 has 13 residues. Germline-derived CDR1 and CDR2 are MNHEY and SVGAGI. CDR3 in amino acids: CATSFRATDTQYF. CDR3 in DNA: TGTGCCACCAGTTTCAGAGCCACAGACACGCAGTACTTC.

Comments on this clonotype: A read error may account for a junction end that differs from germline. CDR3 DNA: TGTGCCAGCAGTTTGGGGGGAGACACAACCAACGTCCAGTCCTTC. Its protein product is CASSLGGDTTNVQSF. The chain links TRBV27 to TRBJ2-4; D perhaps matches TRBD2 (6 bases). Germline CDR1 reads MNHEY; CDR2 reads SMNVEV (reference sequence). The CDR3 consists of 15 residues.

The chain recombines TRBV6-1 with TRBJ2-5; 9 nucleotides agree with TRBD1. With 6 bases clipped from V and 4 bases from J, the junction kept 9 bases outside the gene matches. Germline loops: CDR1 MNHNS, CDR2 SASEGT. The CDR3 is made up of 15 amino acids. The CDR3: CASSIGTGNRETQYF. The DNA for the CDR3 is TGTGCCAGCAGCATCGGGACAGGGAACCGAGAGACCCAGTACTTC.

This sequence joins TRBV6-1 and TRBJ2-1; D gene ambiguous. Germline lookup yields CDR1 MNHNS and CDR2 SASEGT. The CDR3 extends over 13 amino acids. Trimming left V 5 bases short and J 4 bases short, with 9 bases between. This chain's CDR3 is CASSPDPYNEQFF. The CDR3 region has the DNA TGTGCCAGCAGTCCGGATCCGTACAATGAGCAGTTCTTC.

Regarding this clonotype: The germline gene is not matched at one end of the junction; a read error may be the cause. The rearrangement links TRBV27 to TRBJ2-3, with 7 bases that match TRBD2. CDR3 size: 15 residues. Germline loops: CDR1 MNHEY, CDR2 SMNVEV (reference sequence). The CDR3 DNA sequence: TGTGGCGGGGGTTTAGCGGGCCGTGACCCAGATACGCAGTACTTT. Its translation is CGGGLAGRDPDTQYF.

The chain combines TRBV6-5 with TRBJ2-1; no firm D call. The DNA matches TRBJ2-5 better at its end, which makes the J call doubtful. The CDR3 loop spans 14 amino acids. Germline CDR1 MNHEY, CDR2 SVGAGI. CDR3 DNA: TGTGCCAGCACGTTCGACCAAATAGGGGAGACCCAGTACTTC. Translated: CASTFDQIGETQYF.

The chain couples TRBV6-5 to TRBJ2-5; 16 nucleotides agree with TRBD2. Germline values: CDR1 MNHEY, CDR2 SVGAGI. J lost 1 base, V lost 0 bases, and 2 bases had no gene match. The CDR3 extends over 18 amino acids. CDR3 amino acids: CASSYSGLAGGPQETQYF. CDR3 sequence (DNA): TGTGCCAGCAGTTACTCGGGACTAGCGGGAGGGCCCCAAGAGACCCAGTACTTC.

The chain couples TRBV6-1 to TRBJ2-4, with TRBD2 matching over 9 bases. Germline V lookup: CDR1 MNHNS, CDR2 SASEGT. The CDR3 is made up of 16 amino acids. V lost 8 bases to trimming and J lost 13 bases; unmatched junction nucleotides: 21. CDR3 bases: TGTGCCAGCCGCGGGGCGGGGGGGAGAGCCACAAATACGCAGTACTTC. Encoded protein: CASRGAGGRATNTQYF.

The V and J genes are TRBV27 and TRBJ2-1; tentative D call: TRBD2 (5 bases). The CDR3 is 13 residues long. Trimming stripped 6 bases from V and 8 bases from J, with 14 bases between. Per the germline V gene, CDR1 is MNHEY and CDR2 is SMNVEV (reference sequence). CDR3 nucleotide sequence: TGTGCCAGCAGCCCCTTTGGAGGCGATGAGCAGTTCTTC. Protein product: CASSPFGGDEQFF.

This clonotype was seen only once. Without the conserved terminal phenylalanine or tryptophan, this CDR3 likely stems from a read error. The DNA is omitted, as the CDR3 cannot be located on it reliably, and the CDR3 follows TCRdb's listing. The chain carries TRBV7-2 and TRBJ2-4; the DNA was not used to check the table's D call, TRBD1. Germline values: CDR1 SGHTA, CDR2 FQGNSA. The CDR3 is 13 amino acids in total, end residues counted. This CDR3 reads CASSSNRDDPIDL.

This clonotype was seen ten or more times. The chain joins TRBV10-1 to TRBJ2-1; D not resolved. Gene TRBJ2-7 matches the end of the DNA better, so the J call may be wrong. The CDR3 sequence is 14 residues long. Per the germline V gene, CDR1 is WNHNN and CDR2 is SYGVQD (reference sequence). The CDR3 DNA reads as TGCGCCAGCAGATTTCCTGAACTACTTGGGGAGCAGTACTTC. This gives the protein CASRFPELLGEQYF.

V gene TRBV6-5 combines with J gene TRBJ2-4; D may correspond to TRBD1 or TRBD2 (5 bases each). Per the germline V gene, CDR1 is MNHEY and CDR2 is SVGAGI. The CDR3 spans 14 residues. V lost 4 bases and J 8 bases, leaving 15 bases between the germline ends. CDR3 in amino acids: CASSSPKLGDIQYF. In DNA, the CDR3 is TGTGCCAGCAGTTCCCCGAAACTAGGGGACATTCAGTACTTC.

The chain joins TRBV30 to TRBJ2-7; either TRBD1 or TRBD2 may supply D (5 bases each). This CDR3 spans 13 amino acids. Trimming removed 0 bases from V and 6 bases from J, with 12 bases in between. Looked up from germline, CDR1 is GTSNPN and CDR2 is SVGIG (reference sequence). The CDR3 protein is CAWSVYGTGEQYF. In DNA, the CDR3 is TGTGCCTGGAGTGTATATGGGACGGGCGAGCAGTACTTC.